The 27 T cell receptor beta chains below come from one sample, sequenced in a study of vaccination effects on CD4 cells after COVID-19. Sequencing was performed with immunoSEQ multiplex PCR; in TCRdb, only in-frame clones are kept and a portion is missing. This table holds roughly 30,000 clones, around 75% found once. No antigens are known for them. Subsequent to roughly 9 days of culture, CD4+ T cells were isolated. SARS-CoV-2 infection was confirmed by PCR in the person between March and December 2020. Participants each got two BNT162b2 or mRNA-1273 vaccine doses. Sequences were derived from CD4+ T cells from PBMCs cultured without peptide, sampled after COVID-19 vaccination. Receptors originate from a human donor who had a prior SARS-CoV-2 infection.

The chain is built from TRBV29-1 and TRBJ2-5; no clear D. From germline, CDR1 is SQVTM and CDR2 ANQGSEA. This CDR3 region has 15 residues. V lost 3 bases and J lost 2, with 16 bases in between. The DNA for the CDR3 is TGCAGCGTTGACGAGATAAGGATGCCTCAAGAGACCCAGTACTTC. Amino acid sequence: CSVDEIRMPQETQYF.

This clone was detected a few times. This chain connects TRBV7-9 to TRBJ2-7; D possibly corresponds to TRBD2 (6 bases). This CDR3 spans 13 amino acids. Germline V gene sequence: CDR1 SEHNR, CDR2 FQNEAQ (reference sequence). V lost 8 bases and J lost 3, with 14 bases in between. The CDR3 region is CASSRGLGYEQYF. The CDR3 DNA is TGTGCCAGCTCGCGGGGATTAGGCTACGAGCAGTACTTC.

The chain is built from TRBV15 and TRBJ2-5, with D perhaps TRBD1 (6 bases). Trimming left V 1 base short and J 2 bases short, with 11 bases between. The CDR3 is made up of 15 amino acids. CDR1 is LNHNV, CDR2 YYDKDF, per germline (reference sequence). The CDR3 sequence: CATSRVDRLQETQYF. The CDR3 DNA sequence: TGTGCCACCAGCAGAGTCGACAGGCTTCAAGAGACCCAGTACTTC.

The V call is TRBV7-2, the J call TRBJ2-1; tentative D call: TRBD2 (5 bases). The V end was cut by 1 base, the J end by 0 bases, with 19 bases between. CDR3 length equals 19 residues. Germline CDR1 is SGHTA and CDR2 is FQGNSA. The CDR3 is CASSLVASRTGDSYNEQFF. The CDR3 DNA follows: TGTGCCAGCAGCTTAGTTGCTTCAAGGACTGGGGACTCCTACAATGAGCAGTTCTTC.

The chain links TRBV6-1 to TRBJ1-1; 7 positions agree with TRBD1. The CDR3 has 16 residues. The V and J ends lost 4 bases and 4 bases, in that order; junction bases with no gene match: 12. Germline V gene data show CDR1 as MNHNS and CDR2 as SASEGT. The CDR3 DNA is TGTGCCAGCAGTGGAGGGAGGGGGCAGGTGGGCACTGAAGCTTTCTTT. It specifies CASSGGRGQVGTEAFF.

The chain joins TRBV30 to TRBJ2-5; either TRBD1 or TRBD2 may supply D (6 bases each). V gave up 3 bases and J gave up 5 bases, with 13 bases separating them. The CDR3 is 13 amino acids. From germline, CDR1 is GTSNPN and CDR2 SVGIG (reference sequence). The chain's CDR3 is CAWSLTGRETQYF. CDR3 DNA sequence: TGTGCCTGGAGCCTAACAGGGAGGGAGACCCAGTACTTC.

The rearrangement links TRBV30 to TRBJ1-1, with D perhaps TRBD1 (6 bases). Germline assignment: CDR1 GTSNPN and CDR2 SVGIG (reference sequence). The CDR3 is made up of 13 amino acids. Trimming shortened V by 0 bases and J by 5 bases, and 10 bases separated the two germline ends. CDR3 in DNA: TGTGCCTGGAGTGTGGAGGGGGGAACTGAAGCTTTCTTT. Its translation is CAWSVEGGTEAFF. The full variable domain, its missing parts supplied by reference TRBV30 and TRBJ1-1, is SQTIHQWPATLVQPVGSPLSLECTVEGTSNPNLYWYRQAAGRGLQLLFYSVGIGQISSEVPQNLSASRPQDRQFILSSKKLLLSDSGFYLCAWSVEGGTEAFFGQGTRLTVV.

The rearrangement joins TRBV6-5 to TRBJ2-7; a weak D match, TRBD1 (5 bases). V lost 2 bases and J lost 7, with 9 bases in between. Germline V gene data show CDR1 as MNHEY and CDR2 as SVGAGI. The CDR3 covers 12 residues. This CDR3 is CASSYDSGEQYF. DNA of the CDR3: TGTGCCAGCAGTTACGACAGTGGAGAGCAGTACTTC.

This chain connects TRBV10-3 to TRBJ1-2; the D gene is possibly TRBD1 (5 bases). V dropped 4 bases and J dropped 1 base, with 13 bases sitting between them. CDR3 length: 15 residues. CDR1 is ENHRY and CDR2 is SYGVKD in the germline V gene. The CDR3 DNA is TGTGCCATCAGTGGAGGGGCAGCTCTTAACTATGGCTACACCTTC. This codes for CAISGGAALNYGYTF.

The rearrangement links TRBV7-3 to TRBJ2-1; TRBD1 matches at 7 bases. In germline, CDR1 is SGHTA, CDR2 FQGTGA. Trimming took 1 base from V and 12 from J; bases not matched to a gene: 6. The CDR3 runs to 13 residues. Here the CDR3 DNA reads TGTGCCAGCAGCTTAAGGGGGACAGTTGGGCAGTTCTTC. Encoded protein: CASSLRGTVGQFF.

J is TRBJ2-1 and V is TRBV7-2, with 8 bases that match TRBD2. The length of the CDR3 is 15 residues. V was clipped by 0 bases and J by 4 bases; unmatched bases: 2. Germline values: CDR1 SGHTA, CDR2 FQGNSA. CDR3 amino acids: CASSLASGVYNEQFF. The CDR3 nucleotides are TGTGCCAGCAGCTTAGCTAGCGGGGTTTACAATGAGCAGTTCTTC.

CDR3 loop: CASSGRGTSGSSSYNEQFF. CDR3 bases: TGTGCCAGCAGTGGGCGGGGGACTAGCGGGAGCAGCTCCTACAATGAGCAGTTCTTC. The chain uses TRBV6-1 and TRBJ2-1; the match to TRBD2 covers 14 bases. Germline-derived CDR1 and CDR2 are MNHNS and SASEGT. Trimming cost V 4 bases and J 0 bases; bases outside gene matches: 8. CDR3 size: 19 residues.

The chain has TRBV7-2 and TRBJ2-5; D gene unclear. The CDR3 runs 13 residues. Germline V gene data show CDR1 as SGHTA and CDR2 as FQGNSA. V lost 6 bases and J 2 bases, leaving 10 bases between the germline ends. CDR3 nucleotides: TGTGCCAGCAGACGGGTCATACAAGAGACCCAGTACTTC. Amino acids: CASRRVIQETQYF.

The V call is TRBV2, the J call TRBJ2-7; D unclear. Germline values: CDR1 SNHLY, CDR2 FYNNEI. V lost 7 bases and J lost 6, with 13 bases in between. This CDR3 has 12 amino acids. The CDR3 here is CASKPGSIEQYF. CDR3 DNA: TGTGCCAGCAAACCCGGCTCCATCGAGCAGTACTTC.

The chain joins TRBV3-1 (or the pseudogene TRBV3-2) to TRBJ1-1; D unresolved. The ends were cut back, 2 bases at V and 5 bases at J, with 9 bases in the middle. The germline V gene has CDR1 LGHDT and CDR2 YNNKEL (reference sequence). This CDR3 spans 13 amino acids. CDR3: CASSQFRGTEAFF. CDR3 coding DNA: TGTGCCAGCAGCCAATTCCGTGGGACTGAAGCTTTCTTT.

The chain combines TRBV9 with TRBJ2-3; 11 bases are a match to TRBD2. Germline CDR1 SGDLS, CDR2 YYNGEE. The CDR3 covers 18 residues. After removal of 4 bases from V and 4 bases from J, the junction contained 14 bases not matched to a gene. The CDR3 nucleotides are TGTGCCAGCAGCCAGGGAGTAGCGGGAGGGCCCTTGGCAGATACGCAGTATTTT. It codes for CASSQGVAGGPLADTQYF.

This clone came up once. The chain joins TRBV7-9 to TRBJ2-1; 7 bases fit TRBD1. Germline CDR1 reads SEHNR; CDR2 reads FQNEAQ (reference sequence). The V segment lost 3 bases and the J segment 5 bases; nucleotides outside the gene matches: 10. The CDR3 has 16 residues. The CDR3 DNA reads as TGTGCCAGCAGCTTCTGGTCTGCAGGGGGTAACAATGAGCAGTTCTTC. Translating it yields CASSFWSAGGNNEQFF.

This clone was recorded a few times. This rearrangement joins TRBV20-1 to TRBJ1-1; D uncertain. Trimming pared 3 bases from V and 0 bases from J, leaving 8 bases between. CDR3 length: 13 residues. Germline V CDR1 and CDR2: DFQATT, SNEGSKA (reference sequence). The CDR3 protein is CSASKDLNTEAFF. In DNA, the CDR3 is TGCAGTGCTAGTAAGGATCTGAACACTGAAGCTTTCTTT.

The V and J genes are TRBV18 and TRBJ2-2; unclear D gene. V was shortened by 1 base and J by 4 bases, with 1 base between the two germline ends. This CDR3 comprises 12 residues. Looked up from germline, CDR1 is KGHSH and CDR2 is LQKENI. CDR3 loop: CASSPRTGELFF. CDR3 DNA: TGTGCCAGCTCACCACGCACCGGGGAGCTGTTTTTT.

The rearrangement links TRBV5-1 to TRBJ2-5, with 11 bases fitting TRBD2. This CDR3 region has 13 residues. Per germline, CDR1 SGHRS and CDR2 YFSETQ. V shed 5 bases and J 4 bases; nucleotides not matched to a gene: 1. In DNA form, the CDR3 reads TGCGCCAGCAGACTAGCGGGGGCAGAGACCCAGTACTTC. Encoded protein: CASRLAGAETQYF.

This chain joins TRBV10-3 and TRBJ1-1, with D uncertain. The germline gives CDR1 ENHRY, CDR2 SYGVKD. Trimming shortened V by 1 base and J by 0 bases, and 15 bases separated the two germline ends. The CDR3 loop spans 17 amino acids. For the CDR3, the DNA is TGTGCCATCAGTGAGTATTATATTGGAGGAATGAACACTGAAGCTTTCTTT. The encoded protein is CAISEYYIGGMNTEAFF.

Written as DNA, the CDR3 is TGCGCCAGCAGTGAGGGACAGGGGGCTTACTCACCCCTCCACTTT. Protein product: CASSEGQGAYSPLHF. The rearrangement joins TRBV5-1 to TRBJ1-6; 12 bases agree with TRBD1. In germline, CDR1 is SGHRS, CDR2 YFSETQ. This CDR3 is 15 amino acids long. Trimming at V came to 5 bases and at J to 10 bases, leaving 7 bases not matched to a gene.

A few counts support this clone. The chain recombines TRBV7-2 with TRBJ2-7; D remains ambiguous. This CDR3 spans 15 amino acids. Germline CDR1 SGHTA, CDR2 FQGNSA. V gave up 0 bases and J gave up 1 base, with 10 bases separating them. CDR3 sequence: CASSLAGSSSYEQYF. The DNA of the CDR3 is TGTGCCAGCAGCTTAGCGGGGTCGAGTTCCTACGAGCAGTACTTC.

V usage is TRBV5-1 and J usage is TRBJ2-5, with D unresolved. CDR1 SGHRS and CDR2 YFSETQ come from the germline V gene. CDR3 length: 13 amino acids. The V end lost 0 bases, the J end lost 1 base, and 4 bases lay between the germline ends. CDR3 in DNA: TGCGCCAGCAGCTTGGCTAGCCAAGAGACCCAGTACTTC. As protein: CASSLASQETQYF.

The rearrangement uses TRBV28 and TRBJ2-3; 7 bases line up with TRBD2. Trimming cost V 5 bases and J 5 bases; bases outside gene matches: 4. The germline V gene has CDR1 MDHEN and CDR2 SYDVKM. The CDR3 totals 13 residues. CDR3 protein: CASSGGGGDTQYF. In nucleotides, the CDR3 is TGTGCCAGCAGTGGCGGGGGAGGAGATACGCAGTATTTT.

The V call is TRBV5-6, the J call TRBJ2-3, with D tentatively TRBD1 (6 bases). CDR1 is SGHDT and CDR2 is YYEEEE in the germline V gene. The CDR3 extends over 16 amino acids. Trimming left V 6 bases short and J 4 bases short, with 21 bases between. The chain's CDR3 is CASTLPGAGAADTQYF. CDR3 DNA sequence: TGTGCCAGCACCCTCCCCGGGGCAGGGGCGGCAGATACGCAGTATTTT.

CDR3 residues: CASSYSGQDRRGYTF. The CDR3 DNA sequence: TGTGCCAGCAGTTACTCTGGACAGGACCGACGTGGCTACACCTTC. The chain has TRBV6-5 and TRBJ1-2; the match to TRBD1 covers 7 bases. The CDR3 is made up of 15 amino acids. V was pared by 0 bases and J by 7 bases, with 8 bases of the junction left unmatched. CDR1 and CDR2 (germline): MNHEY, SVGAGI.